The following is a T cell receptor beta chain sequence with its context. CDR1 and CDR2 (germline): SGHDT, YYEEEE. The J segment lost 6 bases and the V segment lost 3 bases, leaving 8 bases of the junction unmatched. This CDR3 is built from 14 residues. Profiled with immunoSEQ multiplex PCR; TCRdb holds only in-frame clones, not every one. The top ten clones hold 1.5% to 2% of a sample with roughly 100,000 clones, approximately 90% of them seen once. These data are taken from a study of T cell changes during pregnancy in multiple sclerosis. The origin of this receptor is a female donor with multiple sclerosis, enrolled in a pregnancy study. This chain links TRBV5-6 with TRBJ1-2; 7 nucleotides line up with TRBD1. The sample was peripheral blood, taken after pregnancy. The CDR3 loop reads CASSSPTGRNGYTF. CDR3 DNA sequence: TGTGCCAGCAGCTCTCCGACAGGGAGGAATGGCTACACCTTC.